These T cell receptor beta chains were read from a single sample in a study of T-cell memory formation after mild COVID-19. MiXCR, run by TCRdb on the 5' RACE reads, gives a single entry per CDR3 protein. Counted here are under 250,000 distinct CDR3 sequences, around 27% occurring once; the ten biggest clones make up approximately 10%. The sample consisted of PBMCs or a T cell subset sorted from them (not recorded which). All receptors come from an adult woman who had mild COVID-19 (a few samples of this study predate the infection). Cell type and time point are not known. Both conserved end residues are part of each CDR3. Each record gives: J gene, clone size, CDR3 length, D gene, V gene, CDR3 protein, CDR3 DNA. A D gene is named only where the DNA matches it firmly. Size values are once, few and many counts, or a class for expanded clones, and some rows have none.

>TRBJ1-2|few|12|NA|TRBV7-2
CALMGGAYGYTF
TGTGCCTTAATGGGGGGGGCCTATGGCTACACCTTC
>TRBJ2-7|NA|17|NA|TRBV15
CATSPRPLARSSYEQYF
TGTGCCACCAGCCCTAGGCCTCTAGCGCGTAGTTCCTACGAGCAGTACTTC
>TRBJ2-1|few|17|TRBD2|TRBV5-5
CASSFRTSGNSYNEQFF
TGTGCCAGCAGCTTTCGCACTAGCGGGAACTCCTACAATGAGCAGTTCTTC
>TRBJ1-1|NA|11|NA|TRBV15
CATSRGQEAFF
TGTGCCACCAGCAGGGGACAAGAAGCTTTCTTT
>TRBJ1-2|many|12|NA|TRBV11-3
CASGGSAYGYTF
TGTGCCAGCGGGGGCAGTGCCTATGGCTACACCTTC
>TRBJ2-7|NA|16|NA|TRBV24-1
CATSDGGRPHAAEQYF
TGTGCCACCAGTGATGGAGGCAGGCCTCACGCTGCCGAGCAGTACTTC
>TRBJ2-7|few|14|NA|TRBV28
CASTPRGGINEQYF
TGTGCCAGCACCCCCAGGGGGGGCATCAACGAGCAGTACTTC
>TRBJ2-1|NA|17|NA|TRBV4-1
CASSQVPWGGPYNEQFF
TGCGCCAGCAGCCAAGTTCCTTGGGGGGGGCCCTACAATGAGCAGTTCTTC
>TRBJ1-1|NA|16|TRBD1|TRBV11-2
CASSSQGQGKWAEAFF
TGTGCCAGCAGCTCTCAGGGACAGGGTAAATGGGCGGAAGCTTTCTTT
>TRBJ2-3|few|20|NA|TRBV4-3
CASSQDISGSTEIGVDTQYF
TGCGCCAGCAGCCAAGATATTTCTGGATCGACAGAGATTGGTGTAGATACGCAGTATTTT
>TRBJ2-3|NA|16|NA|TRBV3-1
CASSQAYATRTDTQYF
TGTGCCAGCAGCCAAGCCTATGCGACCCGCACAGATACGCAGTATTTT
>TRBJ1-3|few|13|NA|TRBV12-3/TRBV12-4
CASRPNSGNTIYF
TGTGCCAGCAGACCGAACTCTGGAAACACCATATATTTT
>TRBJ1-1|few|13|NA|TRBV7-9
CASSLVQSTEAFF
TGTGCCAGCAGCTTAGTTCAGAGCACTGAAGCTTTCTTT
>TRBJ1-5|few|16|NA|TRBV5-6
CASSVGPVSLNQPQHF
TGTGCCAGCAGCGTTGGTCCCGTCAGTCTAAATCAGCCCCAGCATTTT
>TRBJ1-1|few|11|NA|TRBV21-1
CASREVTEAFF
TGTGCCAGCAGGGAGGTAACTGAAGCTTTCTTT
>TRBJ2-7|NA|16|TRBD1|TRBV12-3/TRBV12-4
CASSPHRGLPSYEQYF
TGTGCCAGCAGTCCCCACAGGGGATTGCCCTCCTACGAGCAGTACTTC
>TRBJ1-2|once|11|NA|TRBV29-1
CSVAGMWGYTF
TGCAGCGTTGCCGGGATGTGGGGCTACACCTTC
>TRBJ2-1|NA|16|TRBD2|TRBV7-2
CASSYTGTSGSNEQFF
TGTGCCAGCAGTTACACCGGGACTAGCGGTAGCAATGAGCAGTTCTTC
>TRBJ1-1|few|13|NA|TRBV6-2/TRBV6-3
CASRGTANTEAFF
TGTGCCAGCAGGGGGACGGCGAACACTGAAGCTTTCTTT
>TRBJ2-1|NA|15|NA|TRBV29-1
CSVVGWAANFNEQFF
TGCAGCGTTGTAGGGTGGGCAGCTAATTTCAATGAGCAGTTCTTC
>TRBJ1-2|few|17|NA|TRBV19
CASSIPLVGTSRRGYTF
TGTGCCAGTAGTATACCCCTCGTAGGGACCTCCAGGAGGGGCTACACCTTC
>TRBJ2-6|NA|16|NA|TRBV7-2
CASSLERDSGANVLTF
TGTGCCAGCAGCTTAGAGAGGGATTCTGGGGCCAACGTCCTGACTTTC
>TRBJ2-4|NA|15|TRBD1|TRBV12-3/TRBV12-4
CASSLGTGGTNIQYF
TGTGCCAGCAGTTTAGGGACAGGTGGGACGAACATTCAGTACTTC
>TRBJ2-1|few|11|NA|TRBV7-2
CASSPPDEQFF
TGTGCCAGCAGCCCACCTGATGAGCAGTTCTTC
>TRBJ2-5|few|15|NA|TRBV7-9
CASRQSRGNGETQYF
TGTGCCAGCAGACAAAGCAGGGGTAATGGAGAGACCCAGTACTTC
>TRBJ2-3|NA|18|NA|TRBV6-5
CASSYGGRAYYSTDTQYF
TGTGCCAGCAGTTACGGGGGTCGGGCTTACTATAGCACAGATACGCAGTATTTT
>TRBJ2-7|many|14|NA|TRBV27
CASSLSGRNYEQYF
TGTGCCAGCAGTTTATCTGGACGAAACTACGAGCAGTACTTC
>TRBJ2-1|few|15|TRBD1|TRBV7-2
CASSSDRGLYNEQFF
TGTGCCAGCAGCTCGGACAGGGGGCTATACAATGAGCAGTTCTTC
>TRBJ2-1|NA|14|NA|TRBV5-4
CASSLAEARGEQFF
TGTGCCAGCAGCTTGGCGGAAGCTAGGGGGGAGCAGTTCTTC
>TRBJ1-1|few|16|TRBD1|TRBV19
CASSIPHRGSSTEAFF
TGTGCCAGTAGTATCCCTCACAGGGGTTCGAGCACTGAAGCTTTCTTT
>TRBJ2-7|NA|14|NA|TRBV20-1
CSAPLQGFSYEQYF
TGCAGTGCTCCCCTCCAAGGATTCAGCTACGAGCAGTACTTC
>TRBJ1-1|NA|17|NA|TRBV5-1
CASSLGAGESRATEAFF
TGCGCCAGCAGCTTGGGCGCAGGAGAATCGCGGGCCACTGAAGCTTTCTTT
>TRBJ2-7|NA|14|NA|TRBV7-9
CASSLGQEYYEQYF
TGTGCCAGCAGCTTAGGGCAGGAGTACTACGAGCAGTACTTC
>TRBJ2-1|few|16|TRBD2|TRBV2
CASSEALAGLYNEQFF
TGTGCCAGCAGTGAAGCCCTAGCGGGACTGTACAATGAGCAGTTCTTC
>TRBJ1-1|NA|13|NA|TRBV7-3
CASSLWANTEAFF
TGTGCCAGCAGCTTATGGGCGAACACTGAAGCTTTCTTT
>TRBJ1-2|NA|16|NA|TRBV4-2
CASSQEGRENNYGYTF
TGTGCCAGCAGCCAAGAAGGCAGAGAAAATAACTATGGCTACACCTTC
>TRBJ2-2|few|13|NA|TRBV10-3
CAIRETAPGELFF
TGTGCCATCAGAGAGACAGCGCCCGGGGAGCTGTTTTTT
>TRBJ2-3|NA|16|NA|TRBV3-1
CASSRGRLATASGQYF
TGTGCCAGCAGCCGAGGCCGTTTAGCGACCGCGTCGGGGCAGTATTTT
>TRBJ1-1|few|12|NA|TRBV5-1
CASSAQNTEAFF
TGCGCCAGCAGCGCACAGAACACTGAAGCTTTCTTT
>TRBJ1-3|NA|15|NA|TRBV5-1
CASSVGTFSGNTIYF
TGCGCCAGCAGCGTAGGGACATTCTCTGGAAACACCATATATTTT
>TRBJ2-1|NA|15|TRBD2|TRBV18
CASSPPAGGFNEQFF
TGTGCCAGCTCACCACCCGCGGGGGGATTCAATGAGCAGTTCTTC
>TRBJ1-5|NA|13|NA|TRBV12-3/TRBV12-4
CASTNLGNQPQHF
TGTGCCAGCACTAATCTGGGCAATCAGCCCCAGCATTTT
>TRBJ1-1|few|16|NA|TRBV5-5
CASSSQFGFMNTEAFF
TGTGCCAGCAGCTCACAATTTGGATTCATGAACACTGAAGCTTTCTTT
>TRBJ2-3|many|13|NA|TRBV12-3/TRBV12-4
CASSLELADTQYF
TGTGCCAGCAGCCTTGAGTTGGCAGATACGCAGTATTTT
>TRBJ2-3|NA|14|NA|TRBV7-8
CASRPPSRADTQYF
TGTGCCAGCAGGCCACCTAGCCGCGCAGATACGCAGTATTTT
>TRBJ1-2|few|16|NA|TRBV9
CASSPDSGGNRYGYTF
TGTGCCAGCAGCCCCGATTCGGGGGGGAACCGCTATGGCTACACCTTC
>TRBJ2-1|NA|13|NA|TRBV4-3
CASSSRAENEQFF
TGCGCCAGCAGCTCCAGGGCGGAAAATGAGCAGTTCTTC
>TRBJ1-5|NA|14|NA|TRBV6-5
CASSYGYSNQPQHF
TGTGCCAGCAGTTACGGGTATAGCAATCAGCCCCAGCATTTT
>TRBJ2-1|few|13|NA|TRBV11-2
CASSARQSHEQFF
TGTGCCAGCAGCGCTAGACAGAGCCATGAGCAGTTCTTC
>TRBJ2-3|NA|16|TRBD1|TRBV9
CASSISRDRGTDTQYF
TGTGCCAGCAGCATCTCCCGGGACAGGGGCACAGATACGCAGTATTTT
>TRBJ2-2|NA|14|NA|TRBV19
CASTLGGGPGELFF
TGTGCCAGTACCCTAGGCGGGGGCCCCGGGGAGCTGTTTTTT
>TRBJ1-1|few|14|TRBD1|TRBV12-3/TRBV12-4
CASNPNRGGPEAFF
TGTGCCAGCAACCCGAACAGGGGGGGCCCTGAAGCTTTCTTT
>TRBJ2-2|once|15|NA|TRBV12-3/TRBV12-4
CASSFGQGLSGELFF
TGTGCCAGCAGTTTCGGTCAGGGATTGTCCGGGGAGCTGTTTTTT